This T cell receptor (beta chain) appears in the sequencing data of a study of cytomegalovirus exposure and HLA in healthy donors. Overall study: An early data release held some 85 million unique TCRs from HLA-typed donors. Study results and caveats: The study recorded 164 TCR beta chains that were cytomegalovirus-associated. Indistinguishable V segments, including TRBV6-2 and TRBV6-3, were excluded. The study reported that TCR beta sequences accurately predicted HLA-A and HLA-B alleles in most subjects.

A few counts support this clone. Its antigen is unidentified. The V gene's germline CDR1 is SQVTM and CDR2 ANQGSEA. Germline trimming cut 4 bases from V and 5 bases from J; bases unmatched to any gene: 5. The CDR3 extends over 13 amino acids. The PCR employed 60 Vbeta primers together with 13 Jbeta primers. Sequencing was performed with immunoSEQ multiplex PCR; in TCRdb, only in-frame clones are kept and a portion is missing. This sample has around 140,000 clones, with roughly 9% found just once. The TCR was taken from a woman in her 40s in good health and CMV-seropositive. Sequencing used PBMCs. The rearrangement links TRBV29-1 to TRBJ2-7; 10 bases are a match to TRBD1. CDR3 sequence: CSVARDRGHEQYF. The CDR3 DNA reads TGCAGCGTTGCCCGGGACAGGGGCCACGAGCAGTACTTC.